This TCR beta chain was obtained from a study of response to subunit inactivated influenza vaccine (dated by TCRdb to 2016 to 2018). In terms of the full investigation: Deep quantitative profiling of the T cell receptor repertoire was used in the study to follow responses to a trivalent subunit inactivated influenza vaccine.

This clonotype was counted between two and nine times. The antigen this receptor binds is unknown. Within one base of it there is no much larger clone, and no base qualities were kept. The library was prepared using RT-PCR. Reads for this sample came from an Illumina HiSeq 2500. TCRdb reprocessing: public reads trimmed at Q25 with fastp, clones called with MiXCR, in-frame beta chains kept. Each entry is one CDR3 protein sequence, shown with its most common DNA and genes. Here the sample has around 790,000 distinct CDR3 sequences; around 20% occur a single time. The ten largest make up 10% to 13% of the sample. Paper-wide results and their limitations: According to the authors, only a limited number of new T cells may be recruited by each seasonal influenza vaccination.

The CDR3, from cysteine to phenylalanine, totals 12 residues. Just CDR3 DNA is preserved here, 36 bases in frame from base 1. The germline V gene (reference sequence) provides CDR1 DFQATT and CDR2 SNEGSKA. Cut back by 0 bases and 6 bases, the V and J ends lie 5 bases apart. The sequence joins TRBV20-1 to TRBJ2-2; D gene: possibly TRBD1, on 5 matching bases. This material consisted of PBMCs from blood, taken roughly 5 days after vaccination. This clonotype was sampled from a man in his forties or fifties who received an inactivated influenza vaccine. Donor details come from another sample of the same person, matched by shared clones. The nucleotide sequence is TGCAGTGCTAGAGAAGGGGCCGGGGAGCTGTTTTTT. This encodes CSAREGAGELFF.